Listed below are T cell receptor beta chains from one sample, sequenced in a study of Ad26.COV2.S vaccination and SARS-CoV-2 variants. Assay: immunoSEQ multiplex PCR; the TCRdb copy retains only in-frame clones and omits some. The sample consists of some 240,000 clones, roughly 87% of them appearing once. This specimen was peripheral blood, taken in a trial of Ad26.COV2.S vaccine versus placebo. All receptors come from a person between 18 and 60 years old who received the Ad26.COV2.S COVID-19 vaccine or a placebo. Both conserved end residues are trimmed from each CDR3. Expanded clones are given a class, and other clones once, few, many or no size at all.

cdr3_length	v_call	j_call	clone_size	cdr3_aa
13	TRBV7-2	TRBJ2-5	-	ASSTLAGAQETQY
12	TRBV7-9	TRBJ1-4	-	ASSLRTTNEKLF
13	TRBV7-2	TRBJ2-2	once	ASSLVTSGRRELF
14	TRBV3-1/TRBV3-2	TRBJ2-4	-	ASSIQGRAAKNIQY
15	TRBV9	TRBJ2-2	-	ASSVSLRGGETGELF
13	TRBV7-3	TRBJ2-1	-	ASSLMAGGGNEQF
13	TRBV18	TRBJ1-2	few	ASSPPYRGNYGYT
12	TRBV5-6	TRBJ1-4	-	ASSPGETNEKLF
12	TRBV27	TRBJ1-2	-	ASSLDGTNYGYT
17	TRBV4-2	TRBJ2-6	-	ASSQDPRGRFSGANVLT
12	TRBV15	TRBJ2-1	-	ATSVRVRVSEQF
13	TRBV12-5	TRBJ2-5	-	ASGPRTGGTETQY
15	TRBV27	TRBJ2-6	-	ASSLVGGIAGANVLT
15	TRBV4-3	TRBJ1-2	-	ASSQEPGTGGHYGYT
11	TRBV4-1	TRBJ2-3	-	ASSQDYRQSQY
12	TRBV19	TRBJ2-5	-	ASSVGGNKETQY
11	TRBV5-5	TRBJ1-2	-	ASSLTEPYGYT
15	TRBV18	TRBJ2-7	once	ASSPFQFSQAPYEQY
14	TRBV19	TRBJ2-6	-	ASSKEGKAGANVLT
9	TRBV13	TRBJ2-5	-	ASSLEGTQY
15	TRBV7-9	TRBJ2-2	-	ASSLDRVWANTGELF
12	TRBV2	TRBJ1-5	-	ASRGTGTYQPQH
12	TRBV30	TRBJ1-2	-	AWSFPGGKDGYT
13	TRBV2	TRBJ1-3	few	ASSEMAVAGNTIY
14	TRBV23-1	TRBJ2-1	-	ASSQNRDSNCHEQF
15	TRBV4-1	TRBJ1-2	-	ASSQDHGGAYRYGYT
14	TRBV4-3	TRBJ2-3	-	ASSQDRAISTDTQY
14	TRBV29-1	TRBJ1-1	-	SVEAGQGALGTEAF
11	TRBV30	TRBJ2-2	few	ASTAGNTGELF
12	TRBV18	TRBJ2-7	once	ASSRGTGSNEQY
14	TRBV7-9	TRBJ1-1	once	ASSPVDRGHGTEAF
11	TRBV6-5	TRBJ1-2	-	ASSRGSDYGYT
11	TRBV6-6	TRBJ1-1	-	ASSKTENTEAF
13	TRBV6-4	TRBJ1-2	-	ASSDSADSTYGYT
11	TRBV19	TRBJ2-2	-	ASSIRGTGELF
13	TRBV7-9	TRBJ2-5	few	ASSLVAVEQETQY
15	TRBV4-3	TRBJ2-7	-	ASSQDTDRATTYEQY
13	TRBV5-5	TRBJ2-1	-	ASRVTGVEPNEQF
12	TRBV5-6	TRBJ1-6	-	ASSLVGGRTPLH
14	TRBV24-1	TRBJ2-1	once	ATSDLGRGRVDEQF
13	TRBV5-4	TRBJ1-6	-	ASHLTGSGNSPLH
12	TRBV4-3	TRBJ1-2	-	ASSRQGRADGYT
13	TRBV30	TRBJ1-5	few	AWRGSGRKNQPQH
12	TRBV3-1/TRBV3-2	TRBJ2-1	-	ASSPLGGYNEQF
11	TRBV27	TRBJ1-1	-	ASSHQPNTEAF
13	TRBV7-2	TRBJ2-2	-	ASSPMTGFTGELF
15	TRBV6-2/TRBV6-3	TRBJ2-3	-	ASSYTSAGVSTDTQY
12	TRBV18	TRBJ1-5	-	ASSPAGFNQPQH
10	TRBV6-5	TRBJ1-6	-	ASSYGNSPLH
11	TRBV9	TRBJ2-1	-	ASSVRSGGEQF
11	TRBV5-1	TRBJ1-2	-	ASSPDAVYGYT
13	TRBV30	TRBJ1-5	-	AWSVKGLSNQPQH
9	TRBV30	TRBJ2-3	-	ALPITDTQY
10	TRBV18	TRBJ2-7	few	ASSPWDYEQY